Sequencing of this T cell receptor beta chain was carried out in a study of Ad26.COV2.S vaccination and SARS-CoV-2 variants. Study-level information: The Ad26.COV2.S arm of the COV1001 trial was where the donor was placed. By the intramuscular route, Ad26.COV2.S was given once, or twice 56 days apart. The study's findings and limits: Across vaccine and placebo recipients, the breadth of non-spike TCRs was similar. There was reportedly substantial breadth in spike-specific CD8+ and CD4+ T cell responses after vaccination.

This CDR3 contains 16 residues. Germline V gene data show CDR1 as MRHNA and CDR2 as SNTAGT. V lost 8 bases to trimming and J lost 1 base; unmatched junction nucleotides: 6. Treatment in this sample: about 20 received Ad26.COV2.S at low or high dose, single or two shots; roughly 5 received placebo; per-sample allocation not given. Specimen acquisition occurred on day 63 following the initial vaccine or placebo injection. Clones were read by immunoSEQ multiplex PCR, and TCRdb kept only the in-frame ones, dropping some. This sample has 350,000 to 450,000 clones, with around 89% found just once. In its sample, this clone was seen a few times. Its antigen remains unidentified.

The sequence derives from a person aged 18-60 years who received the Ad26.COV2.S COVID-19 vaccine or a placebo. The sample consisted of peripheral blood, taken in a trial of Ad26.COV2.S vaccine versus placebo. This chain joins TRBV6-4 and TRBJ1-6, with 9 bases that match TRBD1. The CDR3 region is CASLRDRESYNSPLHF. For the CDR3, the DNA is TGTGCCAGCTTGCGGGACAGGGAATCCTATAATTCACCCCTCCACTTT.